The TCR beta chain under discussion was sequenced for a study of blood T cell repertoires in COVID-19 (dated by TCRdb to 2018 to 2020). General notes on the study: Samples from collaborators originated in the United States, Italy and Spain and spanned both the acute and convalescent phases of COVID-19. The material from the prospective study consisted of cDNA or gDNA derived from T cells, B-cell-depleted T cells, or PBMCs. Subjects who had been exposed to COVID-19, were actively infected with it, or had recovered from it provided the deeply sampled blood TCRbeta repertoires that made up the dataset. A freely available public database, intended as a resource for researchers studying the immune response to SARS-CoV-2, is where the repertoires were released. Samples were obtained from the ongoing ImmuneRACE study (first 160 participants) and from 950 to 1,500 subjects provided by 6 global collaborators. A de-identified subject ID, COVID-19 status, age in years and sex were almost always included in the sample metadata. Where available, HLA class I and class II types were obtained from metadata supplied by the sample provider rather than from assay-based typing.

What the research found in general, with its limitations: Clinical and demographic metadata were provided uncurated, with the amount varying by source and participant.

A word on this clone: What antigen it recognizes has not been identified. No base quality values were provided; no much bigger clone lies one nucleotide off.

TCRbeta CDR3 regions were amplified from genomic DNA by means of the immunoSEQ Assay, a bias-controlled multiplex PCR. On the study's bioinformatics: Nucleated cell counts per sample were estimated from amplification of reference gene primers within the assay. To quantify the absolute abundance of each unique TCRbeta CDR3 rearrangement, sequence reads were collapsed and filtered. For each sample, productive Simpson clonality was calculated as the square root of Simpson's diversity index across productive rearrangements. The table was pulled from immuneACCESS by TCRdb, which kept in-frame rearrangements only. Such tables lose some clones; where checked, under half of the loss comes from unresolved V genes, and the rest has no known cause. V, J and clone size were drawn from that table, and D and trimming were deduced from the DNA. The sample has 80,000 to 130,000 clones on record, about nine tenths of them singletons. Clones ranked in the top ten supply roughly 0.97% of the sample.

The collaborating institutions used their own protocols to collect whole blood in K2EDTA tubes. Collaborator samples were shipped for TCRbeta analysis as frozen whole blood, isolated PBMCs, or DNA extracted from either sample type. The CDR3, cysteine through phenylalanine, is 14 amino acids long. Of the read, only the CDR3 DNA is kept; its 42 bases are in frame from base 1. At the junction V is shortened by 1 base and J by 5 bases, with 11 bases in between. Reading the germline V gene gives CDR1 SGHAT and CDR2 FQNNGV. The rearrangement combines TRBV11-2 with TRBJ2-5, with a weak D call of TRBD2 (6 bases match). The material sequenced was peripheral blood. The clonotype was recovered from a man in his fifties or sixties with acute or convalescent COVID-19. The sequenced DNA is TGTGCCAGCAGCTTAGGTGGGAGGTCGGAGACCCAGTACTTC. Its amino acids are CASSLGGRSETQYF. Where the CDR3 stops, the reference TRBV11-2 and TRBJ2-5 genes take over; the full variable domain is EAGVAQSPRYKIIEKRQSVAFWCNPISGHATLYWYQQILGQGPKLLIQFQNNGVVDDSQLPKDRFSAERLKGVDSTLKIQPAKLEDSAVYLCASSLGGRSETQYFGPGTRLLVL.